The rows below give T cell receptor beta chains drawn from one sample of a study of shared clonotypes between healthy human individuals. Repertoires were generated with immunoSEQ multiplex PCR, while TCRdb's copy carries only in-frame clones and drops some. The sample lists some 1,100,000 clones; around 78% were seen once. The sample taken for sequencing was memory CD4+ T cells from PBMCs. The receptors were sampled from a man aged 18 to 35 in good health. Some clones in this sample may be carry-over from other donors' samples. CDR3s include the opening cysteine and the closing phenylalanine or tryptophan. Each record gives: V gene, D gene, clone size, J gene, CDR3 DNA, CDR3 protein. A D gene is named only where the DNA matches it firmly. A clone size is listed for some rows: how often the clone was seen (once, few, many), or a class if it is expanded.

TRBV7-3,TRBD2,.,TRBJ2-3,TGTGCCAGCAGCTTAGCGGGAGCAATCACAGATACGCAGTATTTT,CASSLAGAITDTQYF
TRBV7-9,.,.,TRBJ1-1,TGTGCCAGCAGCTTTGGTGCCATGAACACTGAAGCTTTCTTT,CASSFGAMNTEAFF
TRBV7-9,TRBD2,few,TRBJ2-2,TGTGCCAGCAGCCCTGAGCTAGCGGTACTAAGGGAGCTGTTTTTT,CASSPELAVLRELFF
TRBV10-3,.,.,TRBJ1-6,TGTGCCATCAGTGATTGGAACTATTCACCCCTCCACTTT,CAISDWNYSPLHF
TRBV27,.,.,TRBJ2-7,TGTGCCAGCAGTTCCGGCGCCAAGCAGTACTTC,CASSSGAKQYF
TRBV5-6,TRBD2,.,TRBJ2-3,TGTGCCAGCAGCTCCGTCGGCGGGAGGGCCCGGAGCACAGATACGCAGTATTTT,CASSSVGGRARSTDTQYF
TRBV2,.,few,TRBJ1-5,TGTGCCAGCAGTGAAAGACGTACCTCTGAGCCCCAGCATTTT,CASSERRTSEPQHF
TRBV2,.,.,TRBJ1-2,TGTGCCAGCAGTGAACGAGGACGGTCGGGCTACACCTTC,CASSERGRSGYTF
TRBV11-2,.,.,TRBJ2-7,TGTGCCAGCAGCCCAGGACTGAGGCAGTACTTC,CASSPGLRQYF
TRBV27,.,.,TRBJ2-7,TGTGCCAGAGGTCTTGGCCGGTACTTC,CARGLGRYF
TRBV30,.,medium-sized,TRBJ1-1,TGTGCCTGGAGTGTGGGGGTGAACACTGAAGCTTTCTTT,CAWSVGVNTEAFF
TRBV4-2,TRBD1,few,TRBJ1-2,TGTGCCAGCAGCCAAGTTGGGACAGGGGCTAACTATGGCTACACCTTC,CASSQVGTGANYGYTF
TRBV10-3,.,.,TRBJ2-5,TGTGCCATCAGTGAGTCGGGAAGCTACCAAGAGACCCAGTACTTC,CAISESGSYQETQYF
TRBV20-1,.,.,TRBJ1-4,TGCAGTGCTACCGACCGGGAAAAACTGTTTTTT,CSATDREKLFF
TRBV7-3,.,.,TRBJ2-2,TGTGCCAGCAGCTTAACCGGCAGGAACACCGGGGAGCTGTTTTTT,CASSLTGRNTGELFF
TRBV5-5,TRBD2,.,TRBJ2-5,TGTGCCAGCAGCCTAGCGGGAGAGGGAGAGACCCAGTACTTC,CASSLAGEGETQYF
TRBV19,.,.,TRBJ1-4,TGTGCCAGTAGCCACCCGAGGGGGGTAGTACGAGAAAAACTGTTTTTT,CASSHPRGVVREKLFF
TRBV4-2,.,.,TRBJ1-5,TGTGCCAGCAGCCTATCACAGGGCCAGACTCAGCCCCAGCATTTT,CASSLSQGQTQPQHF